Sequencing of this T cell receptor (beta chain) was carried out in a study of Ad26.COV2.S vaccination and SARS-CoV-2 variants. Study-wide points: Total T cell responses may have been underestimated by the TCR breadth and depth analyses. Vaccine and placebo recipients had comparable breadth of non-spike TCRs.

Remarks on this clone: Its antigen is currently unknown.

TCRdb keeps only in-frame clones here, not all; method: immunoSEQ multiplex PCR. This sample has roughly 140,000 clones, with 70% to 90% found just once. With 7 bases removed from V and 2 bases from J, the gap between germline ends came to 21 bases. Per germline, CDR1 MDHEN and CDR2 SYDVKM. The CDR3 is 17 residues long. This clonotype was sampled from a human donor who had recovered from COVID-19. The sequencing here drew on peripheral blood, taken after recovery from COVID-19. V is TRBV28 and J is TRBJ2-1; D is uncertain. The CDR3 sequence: CASTSRLKGSTYNEQFF. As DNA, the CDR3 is TGTGCCAGCACCTCCCGTTTGAAGGGTTCGACCTACAATGAGCAGTTCTTC.